This entry lists 27 T cell receptor beta chains sequenced from one sample in a study of blood T cell repertoires in COVID-19. Repertoires were generated with immunoSEQ multiplex PCR, while TCRdb's copy carries only in-frame clones and drops some. The repertoire holds approximately 200,000 clones, with around 90% as singletons. Sequenced sample: PBMCs or T cells enriched from blood (not recorded which). These receptors were collected from a man younger than 40 who had recovered from COVID-19.

The gene calls are TRBV11-2 and TRBJ1-1; D might be TRBD1 (5 bases). Trimming stripped 5 bases from V and 4 bases from J, with 14 bases between. Per germline, CDR1 SGHAT and CDR2 FQNNGV. The CDR3 totals 14 residues. CDR3 in amino acids: CASSPQGYGTEAFF. CDR3 DNA sequence: TGTGCCAGCAGCCCGCAGGGATACGGCACTGAAGCTTTCTTT.

The chain couples TRBV18 to TRBJ2-1; 7 nucleotides agree with TRBD1. Germline loops: CDR1 KGHSH, CDR2 LQKENI. The CDR3 has 15 residues. J was trimmed by 2 bases and V by 1 base; bases with no gene match: 2. DNA for the CDR3: TGTGCCAGCTCACCACAAGGACAGGCCTACAATGAGCAGTTCTTC. The encoded protein is CASSPQGQAYNEQFF.

Written as DNA, the CDR3 is TGTGCCACCAGTGACCCACTACTAGCGGGAGAGAGGAATGAGCAGTTCTTC. Translation gives CATSDPLLAGERNEQFF. The chain recombines TRBV24-1 with TRBJ2-1; 11 nucleotides line up with TRBD2. CDR1 KGHDR and CDR2 SFDVKD come from the germline V gene. The length of the CDR3 is 17 residues. V was pared by 4 bases and J by 7 bases, with 11 bases of the junction left unmatched.

V gene TRBV6-5 combines with J gene TRBJ2-4; D possibly corresponds to TRBD1 (5 bases). V was cut by 6 bases and J by 11 bases, with 20 bases left in between. CDR3 length: 14 amino acids. Germline assignment: CDR1 MNHEY and CDR2 SVGAGI. CDR3 region: CASSPGIPGGVQYF. In DNA, the CDR3 is TGTGCCAGCAGCCCAGGGATTCCGGGTGGGGTTCAGTACTTC.

In this sample, this clone turned up a few times. V usage is TRBV7-2 and J usage is TRBJ1-2; D remains ambiguous. Per germline, CDR1 SGHTA and CDR2 FQGNSA. This CDR3 comprises 13 residues. V lost 11 bases and J 6 bases, leaving 19 bases between the germline ends. Here the CDR3 reads CAVAIGSKDGYTF. The DNA for the CDR3 is TGTGCCGTCGCTATCGGGTCCAAGGATGGCTACACCTTC.

This clone was counted once. The chain couples TRBV5-1 to TRBJ2-5; 9 bases fit TRBD1. From germline, CDR1 is SGHRS and CDR2 YFSETQ. V was pared by 5 bases and J by 7 bases, with 15 bases of the junction left unmatched. The CDR3 consists of 16 residues. The CDR3 loop reads CASRSPGTGNFGTQYF. CDR3 bases: TGCGCCAGCAGGTCACCCGGGACAGGGAATTTCGGGACCCAGTACTTC.

This clone has just one count. The genes are TRBV7-9 and TRBJ2-7; 7 nucleotides agree with TRBD1. Germline V gene lookup returns CDR1 SEHNR and CDR2 FQNEAQ (reference sequence). The V segment lost 0 bases and the J segment 3 bases; nucleotides outside the gene matches: 8. The CDR3 has 16 amino acids. This chain's CDR3 is CASSLATGTVFYEQYF. The DNA for the CDR3 is TGTGCCAGCAGCTTAGCGACCGGGACAGTGTTCTACGAGCAGTACTTC. Supplemented by reference TRBV7-9 and TRBJ2-7, the full variable domain reads DTGVSQNPRHKITKRGQNVTFRCDPISEHNRLYWYRQTLGQGPEFLTYFQNEAQLEKSRLLSDRFSAERPKGSFSTLEIQRTEQGDSAMYLCASSLATGTVFYEQYFGPGTRLTVT.

V gene TRBV30 combines with J gene TRBJ2-1; no clear D gene. Germline CDR1 is GTSNPN and CDR2 is SVGIG (reference sequence). V lost 0 bases, J lost 0 bases, and 6 bases lay in between. The CDR3 has 14 amino acids. CDR3 in amino acids: CAWSVLRSYNEQFF. The CDR3, as DNA: TGTGCCTGGAGTGTATTGCGCTCCTACAATGAGCAGTTCTTC.

The chain is built from TRBV28 and TRBJ1-4, with D perhaps TRBD1 (5 bases). The CDR3 loop spans 15 amino acids. The ends were cut back, 1 base at V and 4 bases at J, with 10 bases in the middle. Germline CDR1 reads MDHEN; CDR2 reads SYDVKM. The CDR3 sequence is CASSLYQGINEKLFF. The CDR3 DNA is TGTGCCAGCAGTTTATACCAGGGCATTAATGAAAAACTGTTTTTT.

The J gene is TRBJ2-1, the V gene TRBV5-1, with 11 bases aligning to TRBD2. The germline gives CDR1 SGHRS, CDR2 YFSETQ. The V segment lost 4 bases and the J segment 5 bases; nucleotides outside the gene matches: 8. This CDR3 is 16 amino acids long. CDR3 sequence (DNA): TGCGCCAGCAGCCCGACTAGCGGGAAGAGGGACAATGAGCAGTTCTTC. Encoded protein: CASSPTSGKRDNEQFF.

The chain couples TRBV18 to TRBJ1-3; TRBD1 matches 10 bases. In germline, CDR1 is KGHSH, CDR2 LQKENI. The CDR3 is 15 residues long. J was trimmed by 2 bases and V by 3 bases; bases with no gene match: 1. CDR3 in amino acids: CASSPGTGAGNTIYF. CDR3 nucleotide sequence: TGTGCCAGCTCACCGGGGACAGGGGCTGGAAACACCATATATTTT.

This chain uses TRBV28 with TRBJ2-3, with 12 bases aligning to TRBD1. The CDR3 runs to 16 residues. After removal of 7 bases from V and 1 base from J, the junction contained 6 bases not matched to a gene. The germline V gene has CDR1 MDHEN and CDR2 SYDVKM. The CDR3 nucleotides read TGTGCCAGCACCGGCCGGGACAGGGGGCGCACAGATACGCAGTATTTT. It codes for CASTGRDRGRTDTQYF.

This chain uses TRBV19 with TRBJ2-7, with D perhaps matching TRBD1 (6 bases). The germline V gene has CDR1 LNHDA and CDR2 SQIVND (reference sequence). This CDR3 has 13 residues. V lost 6 bases to trimming and J lost 2 bases, with 11 bases between them. In nucleotides, the CDR3 is TGTGCCAGTAGAGACAGGAATACCTACGAGCAGTACTTC. Residues: CASRDRNTYEQYF.

The CDR3 DNA reads TGCGCCAGCAGCCAACAACCGGGACTAGAAGACACCGGGGAGCTGTTTTTT. Translating gives CASSQQPGLEDTGELFF. This chain connects TRBV4-3 to TRBJ2-2; 8 positions agree with TRBD2. CDR1 is LGHNA, CDR2 YSLEER, per germline. The CDR3 has 17 residues. V was pared by 2 bases and J by 3 bases, with 8 bases of the junction left unmatched.

This clone was picked up one time. The chain carries TRBV19 and TRBJ2-1; 10 positions match TRBD2. V gave up 6 bases and J gave up 8 bases; unmatched junction bases: 7. Per the germline V gene, CDR1 is LNHDA and CDR2 is SQIVND (reference sequence). This CDR3 is built from 14 residues. The CDR3 is CASSWTSGGHEQFF. In DNA form, the CDR3 reads TGTGCCAGTAGCTGGACTAGCGGCGGTCATGAGCAGTTCTTC.

The chain combines TRBV28 with TRBJ1-3; D is possibly TRBD1 (6 bases). Germline loops: CDR1 MDHEN, CDR2 SYDVKM. The CDR3 runs 13 residues. Trimming shortened V by 10 bases and J by 0 bases, and 10 bases separated the two germline ends. The CDR3 region is CAIPDSSGNTIYF. The CDR3 DNA reads as TGTGCCATCCCGGACAGCTCTGGAAACACCATATATTTT.

This chain links TRBV4-1 with TRBJ1-2; the D is unclear. The CDR3 has 11 amino acids. Trimming stripped 0 bases from V and 7 bases from J, with 3 bases between. CDR1 and CDR2 (germline): MGHRA, YSYEKL. DNA of the CDR3: TGCGCCAGCAGCCAAGACAGTGGCTACACCTTC. This gives the protein CASSQDSGYTF.

J is TRBJ2-7 and V is TRBV7-9; TRBD1 matches at 7 bases. This CDR3 is 13 amino acids long. Germline V gives CDR1 SEHNR, CDR2 FQNEAQ (reference sequence). Unmatched junction bases numbered 10, after V lost 5 bases and J lost 9 bases. This CDR3 is CASSPTITGVQYF. The CDR3 nucleotides are TGTGCCAGCAGCCCTACGATTACAGGGGTGCAGTACTTC. Full variable domain (outside the CDR3, taken from reference TRBV7-9 and TRBJ2-7): DTGVSQNPRHKITKRGQNVTFRCDPISEHNRLYWYRQTLGQGPEFLTYFQNEAQLEKSRLLSDRFSAERPKGSFSTLEIQRTEQGDSAMYLCASSPTITGVQYFGPGTRLTVT.

This chain connects TRBV28 to TRBJ2-1; 13 positions agree with TRBD2. CDR3 length equals 16 residues. CDR1 and CDR2 (germline): MDHEN, SYDVKM. With 10 bases clipped from V and 1 base from J, the junction kept 7 bases outside the gene matches. CDR3 region: CATHGLAGASYNEQFF. The CDR3 DNA reads as TGTGCCACTCACGGACTAGCGGGAGCATCCTACAATGAGCAGTTCTTC.

The chain carries TRBV11-2 and TRBJ2-5; TRBD2 agrees at 7 bases. Trimming cost V 4 bases and J 4 bases; bases outside gene matches: 3. This CDR3 spans 13 amino acids. CDR1 SGHAT and CDR2 FQNNGV come from the germline V gene. This CDR3 reads CASSSGGGETQYF. CDR3 DNA sequence: TGTGCCAGCAGCTCGGGGGGAGGAGAGACCCAGTACTTC. Full variable domain (remainder filled in from reference TRBV11-2 and TRBJ2-5): EAGVAQSPRYKIIEKRQSVAFWCNPISGHATLYWYQQILGQGPKLLIQFQNNGVVDDSQLPKDRFSAERLKGVDSTLKIQPAKLEDSAVYLCASSSGGGETQYFGPGTRLLVL.

V is TRBV18 and J is TRBJ1-2; D is unclear. Germline loops: CDR1 KGHSH, CDR2 LQKENI. The CDR3 length is 14 residues. V was pared by 0 bases and J by 7 bases, with 12 bases between. CDR3 nucleotides: TGTGCCAGCTCACCACCTTTTTTGGTGGCTGGCTACACCTTC. Amino acid sequence: CASSPPFLVAGYTF.

This clone has a single count. The V call is TRBV2, the J call TRBJ2-3; 9 bases match TRBD1. This CDR3 comprises 17 residues. Germline V gives CDR1 SNHLY, CDR2 FYNNEI. With V trimmed by 7 bases and J by 1 base, 12 bases remained unmatched. CDR3 coding DNA: TGTGCCAGCATAGGACGAGGACAGGGGAGGGGCACAGATACGCAGTATTTT. It specifies CASIGRGQGRGTDTQYF.

V gene TRBV5-1 combines with J gene TRBJ1-5; D is possibly TRBD1 (6 bases). CDR3 length: 14 residues. The V gene's germline CDR1 is SGHRS and CDR2 YFSETQ. Between the trimmed V and J ends, which lost 2 bases and 4 bases, there was a span of 10 bases. The CDR3 sequence: CASSFAGDNQPQHF. CDR3 nucleotide sequence: TGCGCCAGCAGCTTCGCAGGGGATAATCAGCCCCAGCATTTT. The full variable domain, with the rest looked up from reference TRBV5-1 and TRBJ1-5, is KAGVTQTPRYLIKTRGQQVTLSCSPISGHRSVSWYQQTPGQGLQFLFEYFSETQRNKGNFPGRFSGRQFSNSRSEMNVSTLELGDSALYLCASSFAGDNQPQHFGDGTRLSIL.

This clone was seen a few times. The chain combines TRBV11-2 with TRBJ2-3; D is uncertain. Germline values: CDR1 SGHAT, CDR2 FQNNGV. Trimming removed 1 base at V and 2 bases at J, with 7 bases between. CDR3 size: 14 residues. The CDR3 loop reads CASSLARVTDTQYF. The CDR3 DNA follows: TGTGCCAGCAGCTTAGCAAGAGTCACAGATACGCAGTATTTT.

The chain is built from TRBV28 and TRBJ2-1, with 8 nucleotides matching TRBD1. The junction had 5 bases not matched to a gene; V was cut back by 6 bases and J by 1 base. This CDR3 is built from 15 residues. From germline, CDR1 is MDHEN and CDR2 SYDVKM. The CDR3 is CASSQGAVSYNEQFF. The CDR3 coding sequence is TGTGCCAGCAGCCAGGGGGCAGTATCCTACAATGAGCAGTTCTTC.

V gene TRBV7-9 combines with J gene TRBJ1-3, with TRBD1 matching 7 bases. The CDR3 totals 15 residues. Germline trimming cut 2 bases from V and 2 bases from J; bases unmatched to any gene: 3. Germline V lookup: CDR1 SEHNR, CDR2 FQNEAQ (reference sequence). The CDR3 region is CASSLNRGTGNTIYF. The DNA of the CDR3 is TGTGCCAGCAGCTTAAACAGGGGAACTGGAAACACCATATATTTT.

The V and J genes are TRBV18 and TRBJ1-3; 7 bases align to TRBD1. Germline V gene lookup returns CDR1 KGHSH and CDR2 LQKENI. The V and J ends lost 6 bases and 2 bases, in that order; junction bases with no gene match: 10. The CDR3 is 16 amino acids. The CDR3 loop reads CASSHTGEAPGNTIYF. The CDR3 region has the DNA TGTGCCAGCTCGCACACAGGGGAAGCCCCTGGAAACACCATATATTTT. Using reference TRBV18 and TRBJ1-3 for the parts outside the CDR3, the full variable domain is NAGVMQNPRHLVRRRGQEARLRCSPMKGHSHVYWYRQLPEEGLKFMVYLQKENIIDESGMPKERFSAEFPKEGPSILRIQQVVRGDSAAYFCASSHTGEAPGNTIYFGEGSWLTVV.